This T cell receptor beta chain was captured in a study of PD-1 blockade in classical Hodgkin lymphoma. Broader study findings: Causes of the repertoire differences remain undefined, possibly disease activity or prior therapy. Healthy donors reportedly exceeded newly diagnosed patients in baseline TCR diversity.

Trimming stripped 0 bases from V and 4 bases from J, with 6 bases between. This CDR3 has 13 amino acids. CDR1 is LNHNV and CDR2 is YYDKDF in the germline V gene (reference sequence). Sequenced by immunoSEQ multiplex PCR; TCRdb stores in-frame clones only, minus some. This table holds some 39,000 clones, approximately 91% found once. Note on this clone: Antigen: not known.

Patients all relapsed after autologous stem cell transplantation, and there was variation in brentuximab vedotin exposure. The V call is TRBV15, the J call TRBJ2-5; D is undetermined. The TCR originated in a human donor with classical Hodgkin lymphoma. Sequencing was performed on peripheral blood mononuclear cells (PBMCs), taken at baseline. The CDR3: CATSRDRAETQYF. The CDR3 coding sequence is TGTGCCACCAGCAGAGATCGGGCAGAGACCCAGTACTTC. The full variable domain, completed using reference TRBV15 and TRBJ2-5, is DAMVIQNPRYQVTQFGKPVTLSCSQTLNHNVMYWYQQKSSQAPKLLFHYYDKDFNNEADTPDNFQSRRPNTSFCFLDIRSPGLGDTAMYLCATSRDRAETQYFGPGTRLLVL.